The 27 T cell receptor beta chains listed next were all sequenced from one sample in a study of blood T cell repertoires in COVID-19 (dated by TCRdb to between 2020 and 2021). Libraries were made using the immunoSEQ multiplex PCR assay. Entries here come from immuneACCESS through TCRdb and include only in-frame sequences with V and J called. Some clones fail to appear in such tables; in the studies checked, an unresolved V gene covers under half of the shortfall, and the cause of the remainder is unknown. The table for this sample lists approximately 270,000 clones; 85% to 90% of them were counted only once. Jointly, the top ten make up more than 0.75% of the sample. The material sequenced was peripheral blood. These receptors were obtained from a man younger than 45 with acute or convalescent COVID-19.

V is TRBV7-2 and J is TRBJ1-2, with a tentative D call TRBD1 (5 bases). Germline V gene data show CDR1 as SGHTA and CDR2 as FQGNSA. CDR3 length: 13 residues. V was clipped by 2 bases and J by 4 bases, with 8 bases between them. As DNA, the CDR3 is TGTGCCAGCAGCTTAACGACAGCCTATGGCTACACCTTC. It translates to CASSLTTAYGYTF. Combining the CDR3 with reference TRBV7-2 and TRBJ1-2 gives the whole variable domain GAGVSQSPSNKVTEKGKDVELRCDPISGHTALYWYRQSLGQGLEFLIYFQGNSAPDKSGLPSDRFSAERTGGSVSTLTIQRTQQEDSAVYLCASSLTTAYGYTFGSGTRLTVV.

This clone was detected only a few times. The chain is built from TRBV10-1 and TRBJ1-4; possibly TRBD1 for D (5 bases). CDR3 length equals 13 residues. The germline V gene encodes CDR1 WNHNN and CDR2 SYGVQD (reference sequence). V gave up 8 bases and J gave up 0 bases, with 7 bases separating them. The CDR3 coding sequence is TGCGCCAGCCACAGGCCAACTAATGAAAAACTGTTTTTT. Amino acid sequence: CASHRPTNEKLFF.

A single count supports this clone. V and J are TRBV28 and TRBJ1-2; no firm D call. V was trimmed by 8 bases and J by 6 bases, leaving 13 bases between them. The CDR3 consists of 12 residues. Germline loops: CDR1 MDHEN, CDR2 SYDVKM. The DNA for the CDR3 is TGTGCCAGCCGTTATGGAGGCCATGGCTACACCTTC. This sequence encodes CASRYGGHGYTF.

This sequence joins TRBV7-9 and TRBJ1-2; the D is unclear. Trimming took 5 bases from V and 8 from J, leaving 12 bases between them. CDR3 size: 12 residues. Germline CDR1 reads SEHNR; CDR2 reads FQNEAQ (reference sequence). The CDR3 region is CASSQIRGGYTF. The DNA for the CDR3 is TGTGCCAGCAGCCAGATTCGGGGAGGCTACACCTTC.

The CDR3 loop reads CASSPAGGEADTQYF. CDR3 DNA sequence: TGTGCCAGCAGCCCAGCGGGGGGGGAGGCAGATACGCAGTATTTT. V gene TRBV5-6 combines with J gene TRBJ2-3; 10 nucleotides align to TRBD2. Unmatched junction bases numbered 6, after V lost 4 bases and J lost 4 bases. The CDR3 is 15 residues long. CDR1 is SGHDT and CDR2 is YYEEEE in the germline V gene. Full variable domain (rest looked up from reference TRBV5-6 and TRBJ2-3): DAGVTQSPTHLIKTRGQQVTLRCSPKSGHDTVSWYQQALGQGPQFIFQYYEEEERQRGNFPDRFSGHQFPNYSSELNVNALLLGDSALYLCASSPAGGEADTQYFGPGTRLTVL.

The chain carries TRBV28 and TRBJ1-3; 7 nucleotides line up with TRBD1. The trim removed 5 bases at V and 0 bases at J, leaving 7 bases unmatched. This CDR3 is 16 amino acids long. Germline values: CDR1 MDHEN, CDR2 SYDVKM. This CDR3 is CASSVTGTDSGNTIYF. The DNA of the CDR3 is TGTGCCAGCAGTGTCACCGGGACAGACTCTGGAAACACCATATATTTT.

V gene TRBV19 combines with J gene TRBJ2-3; 10 nucleotides agree with TRBD1. V was clipped by 6 bases and J by 6 bases; unmatched bases: 15. This CDR3 spans 17 amino acids. The germline gives CDR1 LNHDA, CDR2 SQIVND (reference sequence). The CDR3: CASRAGLRGQGSDTQYF. The CDR3 DNA is TGTGCCAGTAGGGCCGGTCTTAGGGGACAGGGGTCGGATACGCAGTATTTT. Full variable domain (remainder filled in from reference TRBV19 and TRBJ2-3): DGGITQSPKYLFRKEGQNVTLSCEQNLNHDAMYWYRQDPGQGLRLIYYSQIVNDFQKGDIAEGYSVSREKKESFPLTVTSAQKNPTAFYLCASRAGLRGQGSDTQYFGPGTRLTVL.

V gene TRBV6-4 combines with J gene TRBJ2-5, with TRBD1 identical over 7 bases. The CDR3 is 14 residues long. The V segment lost 5 bases and the J segment 4 bases; nucleotides outside the gene matches: 7. Germline CDR1 and CDR2: MRHNA and SNTAGT. CDR3 loop: CASSLNRGTETQYF. Here the CDR3 DNA reads TGTGCCAGCAGTCTAAACAGGGGAACAGAGACCCAGTACTTC.

J is TRBJ2-5 and V is TRBV3-1 (or the pseudogene TRBV3-2); 9 bases map to TRBD2. CDR3 size: 15 residues. J gave up 5 bases and V 4 bases, and 8 bases lay outside the gene matches. Germline lookup yields CDR1 LGHDT and CDR2 YNNKEL (reference sequence). The CDR3 bases are TGTGCCAGCAGCCCGGCGGGGGGGGTAACGGAGACCCAGTACTTC. The encoded protein is CASSPAGGVTETQYF.

CDR3 nucleotide sequence: TGTGCCAGCAGCTGGACAGGGGCGGGCACTGAAGCTTTCTTT. Amino acids: CASSWTGAGTEAFF. This chain links TRBV5-4 with TRBJ1-1, with TRBD1 matching over 9 bases. CDR1 SGHNT and CDR2 YYREEE come from the germline V gene (reference sequence). This CDR3 contains 14 residues. V shed 3 bases, J shed 4 bases, and the junction held 4 bases outside the gene matches. Filled out from reference TRBV5-4 and TRBJ1-1, the complete variable domain reads ETGVTQSPTHLIKTRGQQVTLRCSSQSGHNTVSWYQQALGQGPQFIFQYYREEENGRGNFPPRFSGLQFPNYSSELNVNALELDDSALYLCASSWTGAGTEAFFGQGTRLTVV.

The J gene is TRBJ2-3, the V gene TRBV7-8; 10 nucleotides line up with TRBD2. This CDR3 region has 15 residues. V lost 3 bases and J lost 5; bases outside the gene matches: 5. From germline, CDR1 is SGHVS and CDR2 FQNEAQ. The CDR3 spells CASSFRLAGVDTQYF. The CDR3 DNA reads as TGTGCCAGCAGCTTCCGGCTAGCGGGGGTAGATACGCAGTATTTT.

The chain is built from TRBV6-5 and TRBJ2-7, with no clear D. Germline assignment: CDR1 MNHEY and CDR2 SVGAGI. Trimming shortened V by 6 bases and J by 3 bases, and 9 bases separated the two germline ends. This CDR3 is built from 12 residues. The CDR3 coding sequence is TGTGCCAGCAGGAGGCCGGGCTACGAGCAGTACTTC. Encoded protein: CASRRPGYEQYF.

The V gene is TRBV28, the J gene TRBJ1-2; a weak D match, TRBD1 (5 bases). The CDR3 is 11 amino acids. Germline V gives CDR1 MDHEN, CDR2 SYDVKM. Trimming stripped 1 base from V and 14 bases from J, with 11 bases between. The CDR3 coding sequence is TGTGCCAGCAGTTTATTGGCAGGGATAACCTTC. Its translation is CASSLLAGITF.

This rearrangement joins TRBV9 to TRBJ1-3; no reliable D call. The germline V and J ends were trimmed by 4 bases and 3 bases, with 11 bases remaining between them. The CDR3 has 14 residues. Germline V gene lookup returns CDR1 SGDLS and CDR2 YYNGEE. The CDR3 loop is CASSPAVLGNTIYF. DNA for the CDR3: TGTGCCAGCAGCCCCGCGGTTCTTGGAAACACCATATATTTT.

The genes are TRBV11-2 and TRBJ1-1; a weak D match, TRBD1 (6 bases). Per germline, CDR1 SGHAT and CDR2 FQNNGV. V dropped 2 bases and J dropped 4 bases, with 14 bases sitting between them. The CDR3 extends over 15 amino acids. The CDR3 spells CASSLQAQGRTEAFF. Written as DNA, the CDR3 is TGTGCCAGCAGCTTACAGGCCCAGGGGCGCACTGAAGCTTTCTTT.

This chain joins TRBV18 and TRBJ1-6; no clear D gene. The CDR3 is 15 residues long. Germline V lookup: CDR1 KGHSH, CDR2 LQKENI. Trimming shortened V by 2 bases and J by 0 bases, and 5 bases separated the two germline ends. CDR3 in DNA: TGTGCCAGCTCACCAATGAGCTCCTATAATTCACCCCTCCACTTT. Its translation: CASSPMSSYNSPLHF.

The chain recombines TRBV3-1 (or the pseudogene TRBV3-2) with TRBJ1-1, with TRBD1 as a possible D gene (6 bases). The germline V gene encodes CDR1 LGHDT and CDR2 YNNKEL (reference sequence). V lost 4 bases to trimming and J lost 10 bases, with 10 bases between them. The CDR3 has 11 residues. The CDR3 nucleotides read TGTGCCAGCAGCCGGGGGGGCGCAGCTTTCTTT. Amino acids: CASSRGGAAFF.

This chain uses TRBV15 with TRBJ2-3; weak D call: TRBD2 (5 bases). V gave up 3 bases and J gave up 6 bases, with 7 bases separating them. CDR3 size: 12 residues. Germline V gene lookup returns CDR1 LNHNV and CDR2 YYDKDF (reference sequence). CDR3 sequence (DNA): TGTGCCACCAGCAGGGTAGCGGATACGCAGTATTTT. As protein: CATSRVADTQYF.

V gene TRBV24-1 combines with J gene TRBJ1-1; D not certain. CDR3 length: 13 residues. Germline CDR1 and CDR2: KGHDR and SFDVKD. The V gene lost 3 bases and the J gene lost 5 bases, with 9 bases spanning the gap. CDR3 loop: CATSDPQTTEAFF. CDR3 DNA: TGTGCCACCAGTGATCCGCAGACTACTGAAGCTTTCTTT.

The chain carries TRBV14 and TRBJ2-5; 12 nucleotides match TRBD2. The CDR3 has 18 residues. V dropped 1 base and J dropped 5; count of bases not matched to a gene: 11. The germline CDR1 and CDR2 sequences are SGHDN and FVKESK. CDR3 amino acids: CASSQGYLTSGSGETQYF. The CDR3 DNA is TGTGCCAGCAGCCAAGGGTACCTGACTAGCGGGAGTGGGGAGACCCAGTACTTC.

This clone was counted a single time. The rearrangement links TRBV12-3 or TRBV12-4 to TRBJ1-5; 8 nucleotides agree with TRBD1. V gave up 7 bases and J gave up 6 bases; unmatched junction bases: 5. The CDR3 extends over 13 amino acids. CDR3 in amino acids: CASTDTGGQPQHF. For the CDR3, the DNA is TGTGCCAGCACCGATACAGGGGGTCAGCCCCAGCATTTT.

The V and J genes are TRBV9 and TRBJ1-2; the match to TRBD1 covers 8 bases. The germline gives CDR1 SGDLS, CDR2 YYNGEE. The CDR3 extends over 17 amino acids. V lost 0 bases and J lost 4; bases outside the gene matches: 11. CDR3 sequence: CASSVEDRAAPLYGYTF. The CDR3 DNA is TGTGCCAGCAGCGTAGAGGACAGGGCGGCACCCCTCTATGGCTACACCTTC.

In its sample, this clone was seen once. The V call is TRBV5-6, the J call TRBJ2-7, with 12 bases fitting TRBD1. This CDR3 has 17 amino acids. V lost 2 bases, J lost 2 bases, and 8 bases stayed unmatched. Germline V gene sequence: CDR1 SGHDT, CDR2 YYEEEE. The CDR3 spells CASSFNRDRGRPYEQYF. The CDR3 DNA follows: TGTGCCAGCAGCTTTAACCGGGACAGGGGGCGCCCCTACGAGCAGTACTTC.

The chain combines TRBV11-2 with TRBJ2-1; 12 bases are a match to TRBD2. The CDR3 loop spans 19 amino acids. Per germline, CDR1 SGHAT and CDR2 FQNNGV. J lost 3 bases, V lost 5 bases, and 14 bases had no gene match. In nucleotides, the CDR3 is TGTGCCAGCAGCCGAACTACCCGCGGACTAGCGGGAAACTACAATGAGCAGTTCTTC. Its translation is CASSRTTRGLAGNYNEQFF.

The chain links TRBV27 to TRBJ2-3; 14 nucleotides align to TRBD2. Germline-derived CDR1 and CDR2 are MNHEY and SMNVEV (reference sequence). The CDR3 is 18 residues long. The trim removed 4 bases at V and 1 base at J, leaving 7 bases unmatched. The CDR3 coding sequence is TGTGCCAGCAGTTCGACTAGCGGGAGGGCCATAGGCACAGATACGCAGTATTTT. Encoded protein: CASSSTSGRAIGTDTQYF.

The CDR3 protein is CAVTRRGTDTQYF. The CDR3 DNA reads TGTGCCGTGACCCGACGGGGGACAGATACGCAGTATTTT. This chain links TRBV30 with TRBJ2-3; D is perhaps TRBD2 (6 bases). The CDR3 is 13 amino acids. Germline CDR1 and CDR2: GTSNPN and SVGIG (reference sequence). The V end was cut by 8 bases, the J end by 3 bases, with 15 bases between. The variable domain in full, completed from reference TRBV30 and TRBJ2-3, reads SQTIHQWPATLVQPVGSPLSLECTVEGTSNPNLYWYRQAAGRGLQLLFYSVGIGQISSEVPQNLSASRPQDRQFILSSKKLLLSDSGFYLCAVTRRGTDTQYFGPGTRLTVL.

The J gene is TRBJ1-1, the V gene TRBV10-1, with TRBD1 matching over 8 bases. V dropped 0 bases and J dropped 5; count of bases not matched to a gene: 5. Germline loops: CDR1 WNHNN, CDR2 SYGVQD (reference sequence). CDR3 length: 15 amino acids. In nucleotides, the CDR3 is TGCGCCAGCAGTGAGTCGAATACAGGGGGAACTGAAGCTTTCTTT. It translates to CASSESNTGGTEAFF.